The following is a T cell receptor (beta chain) sequence with its context. Its cognate antigen is unknown. The junction does not match germline at one end; this may be a read error. Profiling relied on immunoSEQ multiplex PCR, and the TCRdb table lists in-frame clones only, not all of them. Of a few thousand clones listed, approximately 97% are singletons. Deliveries were elective term cesareans at roughly 35-42 weeks, with no labor or membrane rupture. This sample is part of a study of naive CD8 T cells in extremely preterm neonates. Study-wide results and caveats: iChao1 richness was lowest in preterm neonates, significantly versus all ages. Term neonates 0.35% to 0.5%, young children 0.025% to 0.03%, adults about 0.0091%; preterm neonates shared around 2.5%. Preterm samples differed in productive template counts; sample size was small. Preterm CDR3s were shorter than older groups', with fewer N additions and less trimming.

This receptor was identified in a newborn in good health. The source material was naive CD8+ T cells from cord blood.

In DNA form, the CDR3 reads TGTGCCAGCAGCTTAGAGGGAGGCGGGACCCCTTCTTCCTTC. The encoded protein is CASSLEGGGTPSSF. This rearrangement joins TRBV11-2 to TRBJ1-2; D might be TRBD1 (5 bases). The germline V gene encodes CDR1 SGHAT and CDR2 FQNNGV. This CDR3 has 14 amino acids.